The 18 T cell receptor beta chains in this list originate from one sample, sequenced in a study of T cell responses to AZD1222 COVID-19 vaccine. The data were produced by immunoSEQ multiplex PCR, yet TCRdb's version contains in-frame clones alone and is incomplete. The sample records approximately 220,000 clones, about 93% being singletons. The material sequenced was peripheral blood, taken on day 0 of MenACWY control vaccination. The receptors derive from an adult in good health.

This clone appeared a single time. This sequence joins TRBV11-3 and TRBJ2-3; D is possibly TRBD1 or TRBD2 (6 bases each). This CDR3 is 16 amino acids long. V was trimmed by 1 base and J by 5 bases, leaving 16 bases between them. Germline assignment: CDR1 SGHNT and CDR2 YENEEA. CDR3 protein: CASSLGLTGAGDTQYF. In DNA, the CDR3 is TGTGCCAGCAGCTTAGGCCTGACGGGGGCGGGAGATACGCAGTATTTT.

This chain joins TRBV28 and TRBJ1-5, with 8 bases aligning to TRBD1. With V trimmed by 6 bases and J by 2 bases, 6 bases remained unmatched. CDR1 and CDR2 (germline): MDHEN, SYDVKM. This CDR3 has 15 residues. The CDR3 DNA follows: TGTGCCAGCAGCCTACAGGGGGTTGGCAATCAGCCCCAGCATTTT. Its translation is CASSLQGVGNQPQHF.

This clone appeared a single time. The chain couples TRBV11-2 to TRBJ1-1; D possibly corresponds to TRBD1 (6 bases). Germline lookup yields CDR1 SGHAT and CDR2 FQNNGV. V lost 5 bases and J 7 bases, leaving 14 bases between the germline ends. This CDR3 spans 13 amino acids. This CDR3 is CASSANRDREAFF. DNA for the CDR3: TGTGCCAGCAGCGCTAACAGGGACCGTGAAGCTTTCTTT.

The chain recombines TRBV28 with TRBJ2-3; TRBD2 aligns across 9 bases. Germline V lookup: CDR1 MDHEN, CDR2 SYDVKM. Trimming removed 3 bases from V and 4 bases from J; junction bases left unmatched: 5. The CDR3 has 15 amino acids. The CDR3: CASSFLAGGADTQYF. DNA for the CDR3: TGTGCCAGCAGTTTTTTGGCGGGGGGGGCAGATACGCAGTATTTT.

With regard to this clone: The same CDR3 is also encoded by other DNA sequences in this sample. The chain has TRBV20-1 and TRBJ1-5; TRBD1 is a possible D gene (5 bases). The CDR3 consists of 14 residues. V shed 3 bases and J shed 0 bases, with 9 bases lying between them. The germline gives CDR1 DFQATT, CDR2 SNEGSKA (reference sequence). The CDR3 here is CSASLGPSNQPQHF. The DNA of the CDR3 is TGCAGTGCTAGTTTGGGGCCTAGCAATCAGCCCCAGCATTTT.

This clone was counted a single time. CDR3 in amino acids: CASSFSGSTEAFF. Written as DNA, the CDR3 is TGTGCCAGCAGCTTTTCGGGCAGCACTGAAGCTTTCTTT. The chain has TRBV7-9 and TRBJ1-1; D call uncertain. CDR1 and CDR2 from the germline V gene are SEHNR and FQNEAQ (reference sequence). Between the trimmed V and J ends, which lost 3 bases and 4 bases, there was a span of 9 bases. The CDR3 extends over 13 amino acids.

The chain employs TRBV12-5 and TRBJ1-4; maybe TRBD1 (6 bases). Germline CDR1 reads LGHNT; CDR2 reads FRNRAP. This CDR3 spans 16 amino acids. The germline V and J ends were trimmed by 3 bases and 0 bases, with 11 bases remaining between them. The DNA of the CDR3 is TGTGCTAGTGGTTTTGGGGGCCCTGCAACTAATGAAAAACTGTTTTTT. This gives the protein CASGFGGPATNEKLFF.

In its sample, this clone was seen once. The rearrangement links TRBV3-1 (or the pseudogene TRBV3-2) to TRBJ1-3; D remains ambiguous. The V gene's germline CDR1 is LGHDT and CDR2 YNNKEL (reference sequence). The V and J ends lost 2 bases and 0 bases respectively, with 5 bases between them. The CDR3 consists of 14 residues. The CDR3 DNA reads TGTGCCAGCAGCCAATCTTACTCTGGAAACACCATATATTTT. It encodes CASSQSYSGNTIYF.

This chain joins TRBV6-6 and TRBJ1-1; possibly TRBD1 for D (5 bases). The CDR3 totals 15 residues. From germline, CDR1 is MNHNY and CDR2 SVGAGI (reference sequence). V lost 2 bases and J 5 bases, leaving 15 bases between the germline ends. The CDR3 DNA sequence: TGTGCCAGCAGTTACGGTCGGGGAAGGGGAACTGAAGCTTTCTTT. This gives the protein CASSYGRGRGTEAFF.

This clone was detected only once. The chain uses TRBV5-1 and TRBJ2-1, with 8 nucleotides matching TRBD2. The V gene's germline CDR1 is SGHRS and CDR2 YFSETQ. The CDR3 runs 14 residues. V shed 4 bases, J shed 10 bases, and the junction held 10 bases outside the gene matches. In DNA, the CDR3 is TGCGCCAGCAGCCTCGGGGGGGAGGTCCGAGAGCAGTTCTTC. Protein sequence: CASSLGGEVREQFF.

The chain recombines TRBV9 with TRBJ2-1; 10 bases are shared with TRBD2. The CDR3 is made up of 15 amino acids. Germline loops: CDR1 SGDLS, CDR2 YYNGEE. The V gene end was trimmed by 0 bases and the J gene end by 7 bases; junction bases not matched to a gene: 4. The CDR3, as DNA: TGTGCCAGCAGCGTAGAAGTTAGCGGGGGGAATGAGCAGTTCTTC. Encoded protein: CASSVEVSGGNEQFF. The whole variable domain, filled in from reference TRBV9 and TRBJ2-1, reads DSGVTQTPKHLITATGQRVTLRCSPRSGDLSVYWYQQSLDQGLQFLIQYYNGEERAKGNILERFSAQQFPDLHSELNLSSLELGDSALYFCASSVEVSGGNEQFFGPGTRLTVL.

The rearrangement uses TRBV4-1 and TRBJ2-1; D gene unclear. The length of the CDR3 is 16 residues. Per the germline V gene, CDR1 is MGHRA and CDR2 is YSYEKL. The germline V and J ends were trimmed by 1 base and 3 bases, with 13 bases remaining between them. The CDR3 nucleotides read TGCGCCAGCAGCCAAGTTAACTTAATGAGCTACAATGAGCAGTTCTTC. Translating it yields CASSQVNLMSYNEQFF.

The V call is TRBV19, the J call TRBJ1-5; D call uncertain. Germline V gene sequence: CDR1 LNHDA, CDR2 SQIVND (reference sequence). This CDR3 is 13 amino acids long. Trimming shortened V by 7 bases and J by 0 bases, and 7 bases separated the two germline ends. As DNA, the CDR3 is TGTGCCAGTATAGAACGTAGCAATCAGCCCCAGCATTTT. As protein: CASIERSNQPQHF.

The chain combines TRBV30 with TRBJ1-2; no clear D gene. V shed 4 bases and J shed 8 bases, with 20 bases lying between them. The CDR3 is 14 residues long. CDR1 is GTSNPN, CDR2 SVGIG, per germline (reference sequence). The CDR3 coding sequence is TGTGCCTGGACCCCCACCATAGTCGCCCAGGGCTACACCTTC. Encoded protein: CAWTPTIVAQGYTF.

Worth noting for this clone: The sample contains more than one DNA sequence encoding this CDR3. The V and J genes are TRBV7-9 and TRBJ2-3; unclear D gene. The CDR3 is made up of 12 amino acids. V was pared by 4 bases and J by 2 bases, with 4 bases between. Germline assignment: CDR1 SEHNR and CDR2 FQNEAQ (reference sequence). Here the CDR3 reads CASSSITDTQYF. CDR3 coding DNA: TGTGCCAGCAGCTCCATCACAGATACGCAGTATTTT.

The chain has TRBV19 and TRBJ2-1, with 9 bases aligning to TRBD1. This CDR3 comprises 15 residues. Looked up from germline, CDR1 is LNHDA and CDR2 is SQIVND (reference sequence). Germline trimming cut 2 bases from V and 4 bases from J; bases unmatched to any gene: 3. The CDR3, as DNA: TGTGCCAGTAGTATATCCGGGACAGGGTACAATGAGCAGTTCTTC. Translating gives CASSISGTGYNEQFF.

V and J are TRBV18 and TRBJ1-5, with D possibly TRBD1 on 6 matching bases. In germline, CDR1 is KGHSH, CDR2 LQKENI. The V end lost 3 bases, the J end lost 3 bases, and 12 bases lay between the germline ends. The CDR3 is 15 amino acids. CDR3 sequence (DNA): TGTGCCAGCTCACCGACGACAGGTTTCAATCAGCCCCAGCATTTT. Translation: CASSPTTGFNQPQHF.

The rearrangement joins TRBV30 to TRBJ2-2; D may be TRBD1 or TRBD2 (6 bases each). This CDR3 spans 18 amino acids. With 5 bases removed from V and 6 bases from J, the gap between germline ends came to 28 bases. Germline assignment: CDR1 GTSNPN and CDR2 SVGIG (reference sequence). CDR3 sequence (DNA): TGTGCCTGGCGATGGACTAACGCCTACGGGGGCCGCGCCGGGGAGCTGTTTTTT. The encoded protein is CAWRWTNAYGGRAGELFF.